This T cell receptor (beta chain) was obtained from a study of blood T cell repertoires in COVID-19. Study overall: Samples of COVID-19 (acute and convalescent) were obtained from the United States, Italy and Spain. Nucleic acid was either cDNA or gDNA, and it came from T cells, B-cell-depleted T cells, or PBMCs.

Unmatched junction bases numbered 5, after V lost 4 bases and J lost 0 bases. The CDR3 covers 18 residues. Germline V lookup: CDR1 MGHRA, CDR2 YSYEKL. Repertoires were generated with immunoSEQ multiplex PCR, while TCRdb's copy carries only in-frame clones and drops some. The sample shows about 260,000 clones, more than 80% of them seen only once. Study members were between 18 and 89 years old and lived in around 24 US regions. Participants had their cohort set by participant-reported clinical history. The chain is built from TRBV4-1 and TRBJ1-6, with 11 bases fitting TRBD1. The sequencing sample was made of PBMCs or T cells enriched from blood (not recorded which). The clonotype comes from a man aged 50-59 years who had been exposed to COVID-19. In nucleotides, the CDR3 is TGCGCCAGCAGCCCCAGGACAGGGGGCGGCTCCTATAATTCACCCCTCCACTTT. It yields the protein CASSPRTGGGSYNSPLHF.